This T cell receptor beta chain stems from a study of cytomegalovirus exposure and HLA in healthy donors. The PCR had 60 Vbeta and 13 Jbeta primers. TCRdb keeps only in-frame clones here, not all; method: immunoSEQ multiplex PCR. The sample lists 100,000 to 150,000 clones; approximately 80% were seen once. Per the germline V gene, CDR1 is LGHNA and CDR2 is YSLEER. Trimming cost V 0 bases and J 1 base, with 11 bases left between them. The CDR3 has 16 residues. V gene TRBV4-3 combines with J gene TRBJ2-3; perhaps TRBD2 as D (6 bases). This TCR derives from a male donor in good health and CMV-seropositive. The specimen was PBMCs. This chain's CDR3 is CASSQDGPGGTDTQYF. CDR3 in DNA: TGCGCCAGCAGCCAAGACGGCCCGGGAGGCACAGATACGCAGTATTTT.